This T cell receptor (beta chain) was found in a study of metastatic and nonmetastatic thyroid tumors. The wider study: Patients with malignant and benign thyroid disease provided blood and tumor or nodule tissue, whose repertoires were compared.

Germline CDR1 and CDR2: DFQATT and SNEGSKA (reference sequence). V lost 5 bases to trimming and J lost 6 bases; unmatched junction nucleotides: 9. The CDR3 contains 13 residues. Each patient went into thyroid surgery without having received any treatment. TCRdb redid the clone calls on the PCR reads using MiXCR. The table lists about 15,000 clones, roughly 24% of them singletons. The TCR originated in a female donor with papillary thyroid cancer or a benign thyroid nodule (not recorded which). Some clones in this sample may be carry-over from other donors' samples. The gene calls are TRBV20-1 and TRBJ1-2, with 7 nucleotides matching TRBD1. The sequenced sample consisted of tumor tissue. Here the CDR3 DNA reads TGCAGTGCTTTGATAGGGGGCAGGGATGGCTACACCTTC. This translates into CSALIGGRDGYTF.